What follows are 22 T cell receptor beta chains derived from one specimen sequenced in a study of T cell changes during pregnancy in multiple sclerosis. Profiling relied on immunoSEQ multiplex PCR, and the TCRdb table lists in-frame clones only, not all of them. The sample records 100,000 or so clones, 85% to 95% being singletons. The material was peripheral blood, obtained in the second trimester of pregnancy. The receptors shown here come from a female donor with multiple sclerosis, enrolled in a pregnancy study.

The rearrangement uses TRBV6-1 and TRBJ2-3; 8 nucleotides align to TRBD2. Trimming at V came to 4 bases and at J to 0 bases, leaving 6 bases not matched to a gene. The germline V gene encodes CDR1 MNHNS and CDR2 SASEGT. The CDR3 is 16 residues long. The CDR3 DNA reads as TGTGCCAGCAGTGCCCTCGCGGGGGGCAGCACAGATACGCAGTATTTT. Protein sequence: CASSALAGGSTDTQYF.

CDR3 nucleotides: TGCAGCGTTGGAGGGCTTTCTGGCACTGAAGCTTTCTTT. Translating gives CSVGGLSGTEAFF. This sequence joins TRBV29-1 and TRBJ1-1; D uncertain. The CDR3 totals 13 residues. V was cut by 4 bases and J by 4 bases, with 13 bases left in between. CDR1 is SQVTM, CDR2 ANQGSEA, per germline.

This chain joins TRBV23-1 and TRBJ1-2, with D maybe TRBD1 (5 bases). TRBV23-1 counts as an open reading frame of uncertain function. The CDR3 is 19 residues long. V was trimmed by 2 bases and J by 5 bases, leaving 27 bases between them. The CDR3 spells CASSQGVGTRAPSFYGYTF. The CDR3 DNA reads as TGCGCCAGCAGTCAAGGGGTGGGAACCAGGGCTCCTTCTTTTTATGGCTACACCTTC.

The rearrangement links TRBV5-6 to TRBJ2-7, with TRBD1 matching over 7 bases. This CDR3 region has 15 residues. Trimming took 3 bases from V and 3 from J; bases not matched to a gene: 9. The germline V gene encodes CDR1 SGHDT and CDR2 YYEEEE. CDR3 loop: CASSSLGTAHYEQYF. The DNA of the CDR3 is TGTGCCAGCAGCTCCCTTGGGACAGCTCACTACGAGCAGTACTTC.

In regard to this clone: Distinct nucleotide sequences in the sample also encode this CDR3. The V gene is TRBV5-1, the J gene TRBJ2-2; the D gene is possibly TRBD1 (6 bases). V was pared by 0 bases and J by 5 bases, with 8 bases between. The V gene's germline CDR1 is SGHRS and CDR2 YFSETQ. This CDR3 spans 14 amino acids. CDR3 in amino acids: CASSLVQGTGELFF. CDR3 coding DNA: TGCGCCAGCAGCTTGGTCCAGGGGACCGGGGAGCTGTTTTTT.

This clone appeared a single time. The genes are TRBV19 and TRBJ2-5, with D perhaps matching TRBD1 (6 bases). The CDR3 spans 15 residues. Trimming took 8 bases from V and 1 from J, leaving 17 bases between them. Germline CDR1 and CDR2: LNHDA and SQIVND (reference sequence). The DNA of the CDR3 is TGTGCCAGTTCGACAACCCGACAGGCCCAAGAGACCCAGTACTTC. Amino acids: CASSTTRQAQETQYF.

The chain has TRBV5-4 and TRBJ2-3; 9 positions match TRBD2. The CDR3 runs 16 residues. Germline V gene data show CDR1 as SGHNT and CDR2 as YYREEE (reference sequence). J lost 2 bases, V lost 4 bases, and 8 bases had no gene match. CDR3 loop: CASSPRAGGYTDTQYF. For the CDR3, the DNA is TGTGCCAGCAGCCCTCGAGCGGGGGGATACACAGATACGCAGTATTTT. Based on the CDR3 plus reference TRBV5-4 and TRBJ2-3, the full variable domain is ETGVTQSPTHLIKTRGQQVTLRCSSQSGHNTVSWYQQALGQGPQFIFQYYREEENGRGNFPPRFSGLQFPNYSSELNVNALELDDSALYLCASSPRAGGYTDTQYFGPGTRLTVL.

V and J are TRBV5-1 and TRBJ2-5, with TRBD1 matching over 7 bases. This CDR3 is built from 13 residues. The germline V gene encodes CDR1 SGHRS and CDR2 YFSETQ. V shed 6 bases and J 7 bases; nucleotides not matched to a gene: 9. The DNA of the CDR3 is TGCGCCAGCACCTCCGAAGGGGGCGGGACCCAGTACTTC. Its translation is CASTSEGGGTQYF.

The chain joins TRBV5-4 to TRBJ1-2, with D maybe TRBD1 (6 bases). Per germline, CDR1 SGHNT and CDR2 YYREEE (reference sequence). The V end lost 3 bases, the J end lost 3 bases, and 12 bases lay between the germline ends. There are 14 residues in the CDR3. The CDR3 nucleotides read TGTGCCAGCAGCTGGACAGCAGTAGACTATGGCTACACCTTC. It translates to CASSWTAVDYGYTF.

V gene TRBV6-6 combines with J gene TRBJ2-5; D possibly corresponds to TRBD2 (6 bases). CDR1 MNHNY and CDR2 SVGAGI come from the germline V gene (reference sequence). The CDR3 spans 14 residues. V lost 2 bases and J lost 4, with 11 bases in between. CDR3 in DNA: TGTGCCAGCAGTTACCCGACGCGGGGAGAGACCCAGTACTTC. Translation: CASSYPTRGETQYF.

This chain joins TRBV19 and TRBJ2-5; D is uncertain. V was trimmed by 1 base and J by 5 bases, leaving 11 bases between them. The CDR3 covers 14 residues. Germline CDR1 is LNHDA and CDR2 is SQIVND (reference sequence). The CDR3 loop reads CASSIAGSRETQYF. The CDR3 nucleotides are TGTGCCAGTAGTATAGCCGGCTCGCGGGAGACCCAGTACTTC.

The chain links TRBV5-4 to TRBJ2-5; a possible D gene is TRBD1 (5 bases). This CDR3 is built from 15 residues. The ends were cut back, 0 bases at V and 5 bases at J, with 14 bases in the middle. Germline V gives CDR1 SGHNT, CDR2 YYREEE (reference sequence). The CDR3 spells CASSLEVGRRETQYF. CDR3 bases: TGTGCCAGCAGCTTGGAAGTGGGGCGCAGGGAGACCCAGTACTTC.

J is TRBJ2-5 and V is TRBV5-1; D unresolved. CDR3 size: 13 residues. Per germline, CDR1 SGHRS and CDR2 YFSETQ. V dropped 4 bases and J dropped 0 bases, with 7 bases sitting between them. The CDR3 protein is CASSAAYQETQYF. DNA of the CDR3: TGCGCCAGCAGCGCAGCGTACCAAGAGACCCAGTACTTC.

The chain has TRBV6-1 and TRBJ2-7, with 10 bases fitting TRBD1. The CDR3 is made up of 14 amino acids. After removal of 8 bases from V and 3 bases from J, the junction contained 7 bases not matched to a gene. CDR1 and CDR2 from the germline V gene are MNHNS and SASEGT. The CDR3 region has the DNA TGTGCCAGCGCGATCGGGACAGGGGACTACGAGCAGTACTTC. This codes for CASAIGTGDYEQYF.

The chain links TRBV6-5 to TRBJ2-7; 9 bases are a match to TRBD1. V lost 0 bases, J lost 8 bases, and 11 bases stayed unmatched. This CDR3 contains 16 residues. Looked up from germline, CDR1 is MNHEY and CDR2 is SVGAGI. The CDR3 DNA is TGTGCCAGCAGTTACTCTTGGGGGACAGGGACGTTAAAGCAGTACTTC. Its translation is CASSYSWGTGTLKQYF.

The CDR3 sequence is CASSQVKRGGEYEQYF. DNA of the CDR3: TGCGCCAGCAGCCAAGTTAAACGGGGAGGTGAGTACGAGCAGTACTTC. V gene TRBV4-1 combines with J gene TRBJ2-7; D might be TRBD2 (6 bases). The V end was cut by 1 base, the J end by 4 bases, with 17 bases between. The CDR3 loop spans 16 amino acids. Germline CDR1 MGHRA, CDR2 YSYEKL.

The V gene is TRBV7-9, the J gene TRBJ2-1; D unclear. The CDR3 has 14 amino acids. Germline assignment: CDR1 SEHNR and CDR2 FQNEAQ (reference sequence). Trimming left V 2 bases short and J 0 bases short, with 5 bases between. CDR3 DNA: TGTGCCAGCAGCTTAACGAGCTCCTACAATGAGCAGTTCTTC. Translation gives CASSLTSSYNEQFF. The whole variable domain, remainder taken from reference TRBV7-9 and TRBJ2-1, is DTGVSQNPRHKITKRGQNVTFRCDPISEHNRLYWYRQTLGQGPEFLTYFQNEAQLEKSRLLSDRFSAERPKGSFSTLEIQRTEQGDSAMYLCASSLTSSYNEQFFGPGTRLTVL.

V gene TRBV27 combines with J gene TRBJ1-5; 8 nucleotides line up with TRBD1. Trimming at V came to 5 bases and at J to 3 bases, leaving 9 bases not matched to a gene. The CDR3 has 16 amino acids. The germline CDR1 and CDR2 sequences are MNHEY and SMNVEV (reference sequence). The CDR3 protein is CASSPFRTGPNQPQHF. CDR3 nucleotides: TGTGCCAGCAGTCCTTTCCGGACAGGGCCCAATCAGCCCCAGCATTTT.

This chain uses TRBV5-4 with TRBJ1-1; D gene unclear. This CDR3 contains 15 residues. V lost 0 bases and J 0 bases, leaving 9 bases between the germline ends. From germline, CDR1 is SGHNT and CDR2 YYREEE (reference sequence). CDR3 amino acids: CASSLGSPMNTEAFF. The CDR3 DNA follows: TGTGCCAGCAGCTTGGGGAGTCCGATGAACACTGAAGCTTTCTTT.

The rearrangement joins TRBV7-8 to TRBJ1-1; D gene uncertain. The CDR3 totals 13 residues. The germline V gene encodes CDR1 SGHVS and CDR2 FQNEAQ. V gave up 3 bases and J gave up 2 bases, with 7 bases separating them. CDR3 residues: CASSFPKNTEAFF. The CDR3 nucleotides read TGTGCCAGCAGCTTCCCAAAAAACACTGAAGCTTTCTTT.

The gene calls are TRBV2 and TRBJ2-7; 12 nucleotides line up with TRBD1. The germline V gene encodes CDR1 SNHLY and CDR2 FYNNEI. V shed 5 bases and J 0 bases; nucleotides not matched to a gene: 8. This CDR3 comprises 17 residues. This CDR3 is CASSWGQGARISYEQYF. The DNA of the CDR3 is TGTGCCAGCAGTTGGGGACAGGGGGCGCGAATCTCCTACGAGCAGTACTTC.

The chain couples TRBV9 to TRBJ1-1; possible D gene TRBD1, 6 bases. The CDR3 contains 16 residues. V was clipped by 3 bases and J by 3 bases, with 18 bases between them. Looked up from germline, CDR1 is SGDLS and CDR2 is YYNGEE. CDR3 nucleotide sequence: TGTGCCAGCAGCGCCGAGGGTGTGGCAGGGGACACTGAAGCTTTCTTT. Translating gives CASSAEGVAGDTEAFF. The full variable domain, completed using reference TRBV9 and TRBJ1-1, is DSGVTQTPKHLITATGQRVTLRCSPRSGDLSVYWYQQSLDQGLQFLIQYYNGEERAKGNILERFSAQQFPDLHSELNLSSLELGDSALYFCASSAEGVAGDTEAFFGQGTRLTVV.